This TCR beta chain was profiled in a study of T-cell reconstitution after alpha-beta-depleted transplantation in children. Study-wide findings and caveats: By one year post-transplant, T-cell counts and diversity largely arose from T cells that were newly produced. The high TCRbeta diversity at day 60 in some patients came from surviving recipient T cells and thymic progenitors. Alpha-beta T cells about two months after transplant reportedly derived from several hundred expanded graft clones.

The ends were cut back, 1 base at V and 10 bases at J, with 11 bases in the middle. The CDR3 covers 13 residues. This clonotype was found many times. Its antigen is as yet unknown. Unique molecular identifiers were used to barcode this TCRbeta library. Via MiXCR, TCRdb re-called the PCR reads, giving one row per CDR3 protein. The sample carries over 80,000 distinct CDR3 sequences, under 25% recorded once. The specimen comprised PBMCs, sampled before TCRalphabeta/CD19-depleted stem cell transplant. The chain couples TRBV12-3 or TRBV12-4 to TRBJ2-1; TRBD1 might be the D (6 bases). The TCR was taken from a boy aged 2 to 9 with acute lymphoblastic leukemia, due to receive a stem cell transplant. The CDR3 here is CASSLELGTEQFF. DNA for the CDR3: TGTGCCAGCAGTTTAGAGTTAGGGACAGAGCAGTTCTTC.